This T cell receptor (beta chain) derives from a study of Graves' ophthalmopathy and Graves' hyperthyroidism. Study in general: Blood was drawn at initial diagnosis, before any treatment.

Moderate-to-severe activity, CAS ≥3, NOSPECS ≥4 and a duration under 3 months were seen in donors with ophthalmopathy. Fresh peripheral blood, roughly 9.8 ml, was the PBMC source. Amplification from RNA transcripts yielded the TCR beta CDR3 regions. An opening RT-PCR round employed HTBI primers and preceded a second-round multiplex PCR. TCRdb analysed the multiplex PCR reads with MiXCR anew, one entry per CDR3 protein. The data contain about 740,000 distinct CDR3 sequences, roughly two fifths of them singletons. V lost 6 bases and J lost 3; bases outside the gene matches: 7. Germline CDR1 is SQVTM and CDR2 is ANQGSEA. The CDR3 has 14 residues.

Sequenced input: peripheral blood. The source is an adult man with Graves' ophthalmopathy. The V call is TRBV29-1, the J call TRBJ2-7, with 11 bases lining up with TRBD1. The CDR3 DNA reads as TGCAGCGTGTCGGGACAGGGGGGGTACTACGAGCAGTACTTC. Protein sequence: CSVSGQGGYYEQYF.